This T cell receptor (beta chain) was observed in a study of T-cell memory formation after mild COVID-19. About the research overall: Most TCR clusters belonged to a single donor. Points from the study as a whole: Pre-infection memory harbored some responding clones, suggesting cross-reactive memory joined.

There are many counts of this clonotype. Its antigen is currently unknown. The junction departs from the called germline gene at one end, perhaps through a read error. 5'RACE primed at constant segments yielded TCR alpha and TCR beta cDNA libraries bearing sample barcodes and UMIs. Each CDR3 protein is one row after TCRdb ran MiXCR on the 5' RACE reads. The sample includes a few hundred thousand distinct CDR3 sequences, more than 20% of them seen just once. This CDR3 region has 12 residues. Germline-derived CDR1 and CDR2 are SGHRS and YFSETQ. The V call is TRBV5-1, the J call TRBJ1-2; a possible D gene is TRBD1 (5 bases). The receptor comes from an adult woman who had mild COVID-19 (a few samples of this study predate the infection). Cell type and time point are not known. Input material: PBMCs or a T cell subset sorted from them (not recorded which). The CDR3 loop reads CASSWTGGLSSF. The CDR3 nucleotides are TGCGCCAGCAGCTGGACCGGGGGACTGAGCTCCTTC.